This T cell receptor beta chain was documented in a study of patients and donors after allogeneic stem cell transplantation. MiXCR, run by TCRdb on the RT-PCR reads, gives a single entry per CDR3 protein. Of about 960,000 distinct CDR3 sequences in the sample, around 17% were seen once. Deletions cut 0 bases from V and 7 bases from J, with 12 bases between. The germline V gene has CDR1 GTSNPN and CDR2 SVGIG (reference sequence). The CDR3 extends over 14 amino acids. Sequencing was performed on blood, either unsorted or a sorted T cell fraction (not recorded which). The sequence was collected from a human donor who was either an allogeneic HSCT recipient or a stem cell or donor lymphocyte infusion donor (not recorded which). It is not recorded whose cells these are; they may come from a transplant donor. The rearrangement uses TRBV30 and TRBJ2-2; D not resolved. The CDR3 DNA is TGTGCCTGGAGTGTTGGGCCCCAGCACGGGGAGCTGTTTTTT. Translating it yields CAWSVGPQHGELFF.